The 8 T cell receptor beta chains below come from one sample, sequenced in a study of CD8 T cells in Susac syndrome. After extraction with the RNeasy kit, roughly 0.45 to 1 ug of the RNA was reverse transcribed using random hexamers. TCRdb analysed the immunoSEQ multiplex PCR reads with MiXCR anew, one entry per CDR3 protein. The table records 200,000 or so distinct CDR3 sequences, 90% to 95% of them present only once. Sequencing used CD4+ T cells from PBMCs. The source of these receptors is a human donor with multiple sclerosis.

The V call is TRBV29-1, the J call TRBJ2-1; D unclear. The V gene lost 5 bases and the J gene lost 6 bases, with 17 bases spanning the gap. The CDR3 has 14 amino acids. CDR1 and CDR2 from the germline V gene are SQVTM and ANQGSEA. The DNA for the CDR3 is TGCAGCGTTTCCCGGGCTTCCCAAACCAATGAGCAGTTCTTC. It is translated as CSVSRASQTNEQFF.

The V gene is TRBV7-9, the J gene TRBJ2-6; possible D gene TRBD2, 5 bases. There are 14 residues in the CDR3. The V end was cut by 3 bases, the J end by 4 bases, with 7 bases between. Germline CDR1 SEHNR, CDR2 FQNEAQ (reference sequence). CDR3 in amino acids: CASSFRGGANVLTF. The CDR3 DNA reads as TGTGCCAGCAGCTTCCGGGGAGGGGCCAACGTCCTGACTTTC.

The V gene is TRBV29-1, the J gene TRBJ1-2; D gene uncertain. Germline loops: CDR1 SQVTM, CDR2 ANQGSEA. The CDR3 has 11 amino acids. Trimming took off 3 bases at V and 3 bases at J, with 5 bases between the two ends. CDR3 loop: CSVDPDYGYTF. In DNA form, the CDR3 reads TGCAGCGTTGATCCGGACTATGGCTACACCTTC.

This clonotype was detected only once. The chain joins TRBV19 to TRBJ2-4; no clear D. V lost 6 bases and J lost 13, with 13 bases in between. Germline V CDR1 and CDR2: LNHDA, SQIVND (reference sequence). The CDR3 has 11 amino acids. The CDR3 DNA reads TGTGCCAGTAGGGTAGGCGGCCAGCAGTACTTC. This codes for CASRVGGQQYF.

The chain carries TRBV29-1 and TRBJ1-2; TRBD1 matches at 12 bases. The CDR3 is 13 amino acids. The germline V gene has CDR1 SQVTM and CDR2 ANQGSEA. With V trimmed by 5 bases and J by 4 bases, 2 bases remained unmatched. The CDR3 protein is CSVSGQGAYGYTF. The CDR3 nucleotides read TGCAGCGTTTCGGGACAGGGGGCCTATGGCTACACCTTC.

The chain joins TRBV27 to TRBJ2-1, with 11 bases aligning to TRBD2. Germline V gene data show CDR1 as MNHEY and CDR2 as SMNVEV (reference sequence). J gave up 8 bases and V 5 bases, and 17 bases lay outside the gene matches. CDR3 length: 18 amino acids. The DNA of the CDR3 is TGTGCCAGCAGTCCCCTCACCCCCTTAGCGGGAGGGGACTATGAGCAGTTCTTC. Protein: CASSPLTPLAGGDYEQFF.

The chain recombines TRBV3-1 with TRBJ1-5; maybe TRBD1 (5 bases). Trimming took 9 bases from V and 3 from J, leaving 12 bases between them. This CDR3 region has 13 residues. Germline lookup yields CDR1 LGHDT and CDR2 YNNKEL (reference sequence). The CDR3 sequence is CASQPGTNQPQHF. The CDR3 DNA follows: TGTGCCAGTCAACCGGGGACCAATCAGCCCCAGCATTTT.

Note on this clonotype: One end of the junction fails to match germline, which may point to a read error. CDR3 DNA: TGTGCCAGCAGCCCGGGCCGTGGAAGTGGCTGCACCTTC. Residues: CASSPGRGSGCTF. The chain uses TRBV7-8 and TRBJ1-2; no reliable D call. CDR1 SGHVS and CDR2 FQNEAQ come from the germline V gene. This CDR3 region has 13 residues.